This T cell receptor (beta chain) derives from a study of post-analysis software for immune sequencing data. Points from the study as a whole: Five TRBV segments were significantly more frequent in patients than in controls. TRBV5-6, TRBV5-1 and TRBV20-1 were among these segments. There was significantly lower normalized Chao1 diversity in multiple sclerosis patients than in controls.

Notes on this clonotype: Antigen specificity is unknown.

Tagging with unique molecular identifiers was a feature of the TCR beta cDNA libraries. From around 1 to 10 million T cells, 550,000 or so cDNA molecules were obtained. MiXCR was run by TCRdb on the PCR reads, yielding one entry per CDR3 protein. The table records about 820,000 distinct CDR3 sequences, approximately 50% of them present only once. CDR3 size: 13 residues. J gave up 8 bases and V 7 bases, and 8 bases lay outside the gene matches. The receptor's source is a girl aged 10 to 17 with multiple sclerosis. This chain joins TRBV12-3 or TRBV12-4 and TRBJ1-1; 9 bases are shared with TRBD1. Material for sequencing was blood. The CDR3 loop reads CASTVPGTGEAFF. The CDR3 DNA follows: TGTGCCAGCACCGTTCCCGGGACAGGGGAAGCTTTCTTT.